This T cell receptor (beta chain) derives from a study of control samples from healthy donors and cancer patients. The CDR3 runs to 14 residues. The germline CDR1 and CDR2 sequences are SEHNR and FQNEAQ (reference sequence). The V end was cut by 0 bases, the J end by 5 bases, with 11 bases between. Sequenced by immunoSEQ multiplex PCR; TCRdb stores in-frame clones only, minus some. The data show approximately 20,000 clones, with 80% to 90% seen just once and about 23% held by the top ten. The sequence was obtained from a man in his sixties with colorectal cancer. The chain joins TRBV7-9 to TRBJ2-7; D uncertain. Sequenced sample: PBMCs. The CDR3 is CASSLAAGVDEQYF. As DNA, the CDR3 is TGTGCCAGCAGCTTAGCCGCCGGAGTAGACGAGCAGTACTTC.